This T cell receptor beta chain was recovered during a study of patients and donors after allogeneic stem cell transplantation. TCRdb ran MiXCR on the RT-PCR reads and lists one entry per CDR3 protein. The sample gives tens of thousands of distinct CDR3 sequences, approximately 5.2% of which show up once; roughly 2.5% is in the top ten. The CDR3 covers 14 residues. Germline lookup yields CDR1 SGHRS and CDR2 YFSETQ. V shed 5 bases, J shed 2 bases, and the junction held 5 bases outside the gene matches. This clonotype was counted only a few times. The clonotype comes from a human donor who was either an allogeneic HSCT recipient or a stem cell or donor lymphocyte infusion donor (not recorded which). It is not recorded whose cells these are; they may come from a transplant donor. This chain uses TRBV5-1 with TRBJ1-2; 8 bases agree with TRBD1. The source material was blood, either unsorted or a sorted T cell fraction (not recorded which). This CDR3 is CASRFGQGNYGYTF. Here the CDR3 DNA reads TGCGCCAGCAGATTCGGACAGGGAAACTATGGCTACACCTTC.